One sample yielded the 32 T cell receptor beta chains listed below, sequenced in a study of CD8 T cells in ankylosing spondylitis. Findings and caveats of the study: A motif in TCR beta, a set of about 8 highly homologous variants, appeared characteristic of ankylosing spondylitis blood.

TCRdb re-called the 5' RACE reads through MiXCR, storing one row per CDR3 protein. The top ten hold 16% of the sample, which has around 390,000 distinct CDR3 sequences, more than 20% seen once. The antigens these receptors bind are not known. The specimen sequenced was blood, either unsorted or a sorted T cell fraction (not recorded which). The receptors were gathered from a male donor with ankylosing spondylitis.

This chain uses TRBV19 with TRBJ2-3; D is uncertain. Germline lookup yields CDR1 LNHDA and CDR2 SQIVND (reference sequence). Trimming took off 4 bases at V and 6 bases at J, with 11 bases between the two ends. The CDR3 consists of 13 residues. CDR3 loop: CASSKTVPDTQYF. DNA of the CDR3: TGTGCCAGTAGTAAGACGGTCCCGGATACGCAGTATTTT.

The rearrangement links TRBV30 to TRBJ1-6; 7 positions agree with TRBD1. The CDR3 extends over 14 amino acids. Germline CDR1 and CDR2: GTSNPN and SVGIG (reference sequence). With V trimmed by 5 bases and J by 8 bases, 9 bases remained unmatched. The CDR3 sequence: CAWSPGGGDSPLHF. CDR3 sequence (DNA): TGTGCCTGGTCTCCAGGGGGGGGAGATTCACCCCTCCACTTT.

This sequence joins TRBV25-1 and TRBJ2-5; 7 bases match TRBD1. The germline V gene has CDR1 MGHDK and CDR2 SYGVNS. The CDR3 totals 15 residues. The V and J ends lost 5 bases and 2 bases, in that order; junction bases with no gene match: 8. The CDR3, as DNA: TGTGCCAGCAGTACACCGGGACAGCAACAAGAGACCCAGTACTTC. Protein product: CASSTPGQQQETQYF.

The rearrangement joins TRBV6-1 to TRBJ1-6; tentatively, D is TRBD1 (5 bases). The CDR3 consists of 13 residues. Trimming took 5 bases from V and 4 from J, leaving 6 bases between them. The V gene's germline CDR1 is MNHNS and CDR2 SASEGT. Here the CDR3 DNA reads TGTGCCAGCAGTCGACAGTATAATTCACCCCTCCACTTT. This translates into CASSRQYNSPLHF.

This sequence joins TRBV7-2 and TRBJ2-2; a possible D gene is TRBD1 (6 bases). The germline V and J ends were trimmed by 3 bases and 1 base, with 9 bases remaining between them. Germline CDR1 reads SGHTA; CDR2 reads FQGNSA. The CDR3 is made up of 15 amino acids. CDR3 nucleotide sequence: TGTGCCAGCAGCTTGGGACAAGAGAACACCGGGGAGCTGTTTTTT. Its translation: CASSLGQENTGELFF.

This clonotype has just a few counts. The chain couples TRBV4-3 to TRBJ1-6; D not certain. Germline assignment: CDR1 LGHNA and CDR2 YSLEER. The CDR3 runs 16 residues. Deletions cut 0 bases from V and 12 bases from J, with 18 bases between. This CDR3 reads CASSQDGRARGRPLHF. The CDR3 coding sequence is TGCGCCAGCAGCCAAGATGGGAGGGCCCGAGGGAGACCCCTCCACTTT.

The rearrangement uses TRBV20-1 and TRBJ2-1, with D unresolved. The ends were cut back, 0 bases at V and 0 bases at J, with 9 bases in the middle. Germline CDR1 reads DFQATT; CDR2 reads SNEGSKA (reference sequence). This CDR3 comprises 15 residues. The CDR3 DNA sequence: TGCAGTGCTAGAGATGGCCGAAGCTCCTACAATGAGCAGTTCTTC. Its protein product is CSARDGRSSYNEQFF.

This clonotype has just a few counts. This chain uses TRBV24-1 with TRBJ2-7; 10 bases fit TRBD2. V trimming: 1 base; J trimming: 5 bases; junction bases outside the gene matches: 7. The CDR3 covers 16 residues. Germline V CDR1 and CDR2: KGHDR, SFDVKD. The CDR3 nucleotides are TGTGCCACCAGTGATTTAACTAGCGGGACCGGGGACGAGCAGTACTTC. Amino acids: CATSDLTSGTGDEQYF.

This chain connects TRBV5-1 to TRBJ2-1; the match to TRBD2 covers 9 bases. CDR1 is SGHRS and CDR2 is YFSETQ in the germline V gene. The CDR3 loop spans 16 amino acids. V shed 0 bases, J shed 1 base, and the junction held 2 bases outside the gene matches. Written as DNA, the CDR3 is TGCGCCAGCAGCTTGGTAGCGGGAGTATCCTACAATGAGCAGTTCTTC. It specifies CASSLVAGVSYNEQFF.

The table lists this clonotype with many counts. The chain carries TRBV6-2 or TRBV6-3 and TRBJ1-1; TRBD1 might be the D (5 bases). This CDR3 comprises 11 residues. Germline loops: CDR1 MNHEY, CDR2 SVGEGT. V lost 11 bases and J lost 5, with 12 bases in between. The CDR3 is CACVQGTEAFF. The CDR3 DNA reads as TGTGCCTGCGTCCAGGGAACTGAAGCTTTCTTT.

The chain has TRBV7-2 and TRBJ2-3; D uncertain. The germline V gene has CDR1 SGHTA and CDR2 FQGNSA. This CDR3 is 13 amino acids long. V was shortened by 6 bases and J by 6 bases, with 13 bases between the two germline ends. CDR3 sequence (DNA): TGTGCCAGCAGTCTCTCTAGTGTTGATACGCAGTATTTT. Encoded protein: CASSLSSVDTQYF.

A few counts support this clonotype. V gene TRBV20-1 combines with J gene TRBJ1-1; D gene unclear. Germline V gives CDR1 DFQATT, CDR2 SNEGSKA (reference sequence). V gave up 6 bases and J gave up 5 bases, with 22 bases separating them. The CDR3 runs to 15 residues. CDR3 residues: CSAANSRGRETEAFF. The CDR3 nucleotides are TGCAGTGCGGCAAATTCTCGGGGAAGGGAGACTGAAGCTTTCTTT.

The chain is built from TRBV14 and TRBJ2-2, with D unclear. Trimming removed 6 bases at V and 1 base at J, with 9 bases between. Germline V lookup: CDR1 SGHDN, CDR2 FVKESK. The CDR3 is 14 amino acids. Here the CDR3 reads CASSRQVNTGELFF. The CDR3 DNA sequence: TGTGCCAGCAGTCGGCAGGTGAACACCGGGGAGCTGTTTTTT.

This clonotype was seen only a few times. V and J are TRBV7-9 and TRBJ2-1; no firm D call. CDR3 length equals 13 residues. V was clipped by 3 bases and J by 6 bases, with 9 bases between them. CDR1 and CDR2 (germline): SEHNR, FQNEAQ (reference sequence). CDR3 coding DNA: TGTGCCAGCAGCTTGTCATTAGGCAATGAGCAGTTCTTC. This sequence encodes CASSLSLGNEQFF.

The CDR3 region has the DNA TGTGCCAGCAGTCCGCTAAACAGGGGGCTAAACAATGAGCAGTTCTTC. Translating gives CASSPLNRGLNNEQFF. The genes are TRBV6-1 and TRBJ2-1, with 9 bases lining up with TRBD1. The CDR3 has 16 amino acids. Looked up from germline, CDR1 is MNHNS and CDR2 is SASEGT. V lost 5 bases and J lost 5; bases outside the gene matches: 10.

Only a few counts were recorded for this clonotype. J is TRBJ2-1 and V is TRBV24-1, with 11 bases lining up with TRBD2. The germline V gene has CDR1 KGHDR and CDR2 SFDVKD. J was trimmed by 6 bases and V by 4 bases; bases with no gene match: 4. The CDR3 sequence is 15 residues long. The CDR3 DNA reads as TGTGCCACCAGTGACTTACTAGCGGGAGCCAATGAGCAGTTCTTC. Translated: CATSDLLAGANEQFF.

This chain links TRBV20-1 with TRBJ2-2; D unclear. The length of the CDR3 is 13 residues. Trimming cost V 3 bases and J 6 bases, with 11 bases left between them. Germline V CDR1 and CDR2: DFQATT, SNEGSKA (reference sequence). As DNA, the CDR3 is TGCAGTGCTAGGGACCCTACAGCCGGGGAGCTGTTTTTT. Encoded protein: CSARDPTAGELFF.

This clonotype was seen just once. The chain carries TRBV4-2 and TRBJ1-4; D gene unclear. Per germline, CDR1 LGHNA and CDR2 YNFKEQ. CDR3 length equals 16 residues. The V end lost 6 bases, the J end lost 0 bases, and 14 bases lay between the germline ends. The CDR3 is CASRREPSATNEKLFF. CDR3 nucleotides: TGTGCCAGCAGACGAGAACCTTCTGCAACTAATGAAAAACTGTTTTTT.

This clonotype was counted between two and nine times. As DNA, the CDR3 is TGTGCCAGCAGTTACGGACTAGCGGAGACGAGCGAGCAGTACTTC. Encoded protein: CASSYGLAETSEQYF. The V call is TRBV27, the J call TRBJ2-7; 10 bases align to TRBD2. The CDR3 spans 15 residues. J lost 6 bases, V lost 4 bases, and 9 bases had no gene match. Germline-derived CDR1 and CDR2 are MNHEY and SMNVEV (reference sequence).

The chain has TRBV6-2 or TRBV6-3 and TRBJ1-1; the D gene is possibly TRBD1 (5 bases). The ends were cut back, 2 bases at V and 9 bases at J, with 10 bases in the middle. Germline V gene data show CDR1 as MNHEY and CDR2 as SVGEGT. The CDR3 has 12 residues. CDR3 bases: TGTGCCAGCAGTTACGGCGGGGGTCAAGCTTTCTTT. It codes for CASSYGGGQAFF.

This clonotype was counted only a few times. The rearrangement uses TRBV5-1 and TRBJ1-5; D not resolved. The germline V gene encodes CDR1 SGHRS and CDR2 YFSETQ. The germline V and J ends were trimmed by 0 bases and 2 bases, with 12 bases remaining between them. The CDR3 totals 16 residues. CDR3 coding DNA: TGCGCCAGCAGCTTGGCCCCTCGGGCAGGCAATCAGCCCCAGCATTTT. This gives the protein CASSLAPRAGNQPQHF.

This clonotype was seen ten or more times. One end of the junction varies from germline; a read error may be responsible. The J gene is TRBJ2-2, the V gene TRBV5-1; D might be TRBD2 (6 bases). The CDR3 loop spans 15 amino acids. Germline CDR1 reads SGHRS; CDR2 reads YFSETQ. The CDR3 here is CASSLSGGNTGELFF. The CDR3 nucleotides are TGTGCCAGCAGCTTATCCGGGGGAAACACCGGGGAGCTGTTTTTT.

CDR3 in DNA: TGCAGTGCTCCGCAGGGGCACCCCGGGGAGCTGTTTTTT. This translates into CSAPQGHPGELFF. The chain couples TRBV20-1 to TRBJ2-2; D possibly corresponds to TRBD1 (6 bases). Trimming left V 5 bases short and J 6 bases short, with 13 bases between. The CDR3 sequence is 13 residues long. Germline V lookup: CDR1 DFQATT, CDR2 SNEGSKA (reference sequence).

The chain couples TRBV2 to TRBJ2-7; the D gene is possibly TRBD2 (5 bases). CDR3 length: 16 amino acids. The germline V gene encodes CDR1 SNHLY and CDR2 FYNNEI. Trimming stripped 0 bases from V and 4 bases from J, with 16 bases between. This chain's CDR3 is CASSEARARGSYEQYF. CDR3 coding DNA: TGTGCCAGCAGTGAAGCACGGGCACGGGGTTCTTACGAGCAGTACTTC.

The chain recombines TRBV20-1 with TRBJ1-2; no firm D call. This CDR3 has 11 residues. Between the trimmed V and J ends, which lost 4 bases and 8 bases, there was a span of 11 bases. CDR1 DFQATT and CDR2 SNEGSKA come from the germline V gene (reference sequence). As DNA, the CDR3 is TGCAGTGCTACTCAGCAAAGCGGCTACACCTTC. Residues: CSATQQSGYTF.

CDR3 protein: CSARVNTEAFF. The CDR3 region has the DNA TGCAGTGCTAGAGTGAACACTGAAGCTTTCTTT. The genes are TRBV20-1 and TRBJ1-1; D ambiguous. The V end lost 1 base, the J end lost 0 bases, and 0 bases lay between the germline ends. From germline, CDR1 is DFQATT and CDR2 SNEGSKA (reference sequence). The CDR3 consists of 11 residues.

This clonotype was picked up many times. The chain employs TRBV3-1 and TRBJ2-3; D remains ambiguous. V gave up 0 bases and J gave up 4 bases, with 8 bases separating them. Germline V gene sequence: CDR1 LGHDT, CDR2 YNNKEL (reference sequence). This CDR3 is 14 amino acids long. The CDR3 spells CASSQDAGADTQYF. DNA of the CDR3: TGTGCCAGCAGCCAAGACGCTGGGGCAGATACGCAGTATTTT.

This clonotype was seen a few times. The rearrangement joins TRBV6-1 to TRBJ1-5; 8 nucleotides line up with TRBD1. The CDR3 is 15 amino acids. The J segment lost 7 bases and the V segment lost 4 bases, leaving 9 bases of the junction unmatched. Germline CDR1 is MNHNS and CDR2 is SASEGT. The CDR3 region has the DNA TGTGCCAGCAGTGCTGCGACAGGGGCTGAACAGCCCCAGCATTTT. The encoded protein is CASSAATGAEQPQHF.

The gene calls are TRBV20-1 and TRBJ2-1; D is perhaps TRBD2 (6 bases). CDR1 is DFQATT, CDR2 SNEGSKA, per germline (reference sequence). V was clipped by 3 bases and J by 8 bases, with 23 bases between them. The CDR3 covers 16 residues. CDR3 DNA: TGCAGTGCTAGTGGGAGTGAGGCGGGATATCCCCATGAGCAGTTCTTC. Its protein product is CSASGSEAGYPHEQFF.

The chain carries TRBV6-1 and TRBJ2-3, with 9 bases fitting TRBD1. The CDR3 is 14 amino acids. Trimming removed 10 bases from V and 0 bases from J; junction bases left unmatched: 5. The germline gives CDR1 MNHNS, CDR2 SASEGT. CDR3 sequence (DNA): TGTGCCACCTGGGACAGGGCTAGCACAGATACGCAGTATTTT. Translation gives CATWDRASTDTQYF.

This clonotype has only a few counts. The chain has TRBV6-2 or TRBV6-3 and TRBJ1-5; no clear D gene. Trimming shortened V by 0 bases and J by 4 bases, and 10 bases separated the two germline ends. From germline, CDR1 is MNHEY and CDR2 SVGEGT. CDR3 size: 15 residues. CDR3 sequence reads: CASSYSIGGNQPQHF. For the CDR3, the DNA is TGTGCCAGCAGTTACTCGATCGGAGGTAATCAGCCCCAGCATTTT.

The chain has TRBV2 and TRBJ2-3; D gene unclear. Germline CDR1 is SNHLY and CDR2 is FYNNEI. The V and J ends lost 4 bases and 7 bases respectively, with 15 bases between them. This CDR3 region has 14 residues. CDR3 coding DNA: TGTGCCAGCAGTGGATCAGTTTTGGGGAATACGCAGTATTTT. Encoded protein: CASSGSVLGNTQYF.